In this sample, the clone carrying this T cell receptor beta chain turned up many times. As it was prepared, the TCRbeta library received unique molecular identifiers. Each CDR3 protein gets one entry after TCRdb re-called the PCR reads with MiXCR. Here the sample spans fewer than 25,000 distinct CDR3 sequences, roughly a tenth being singletons. CDR1 is SGHAT and CDR2 is FQNNGV in the germline V gene. The CDR3 contains 14 residues. V gave up 8 bases and J gave up 13 bases; unmatched junction bases: 19. The data belong to a study of T-cell reconstitution after alpha-beta-depleted transplantation in children.

The gene calls are TRBV11-2 and TRBJ2-7; 8 nucleotides line up with TRBD2. Sample: PBMCs from the stem cell graft donor, taken from the stem cell graft. This TCR was sampled from a human donor who donated a stem cell graft to a child with chronic granulomatous disease. As DNA, the CDR3 is TGTGCCAGCGGGGAAAGGTTAGCGGGGAGCCCCTTCTACTTC. Translation gives CASGERLAGSPFYF.